This TCR beta chain was sequenced in a study of blood T cell repertoires in COVID-19. Germline V gives CDR1 SGHRS, CDR2 YFSETQ. The CDR3 spans 17 residues. J was trimmed by 0 bases and V by 2 bases; bases with no gene match: 9. In the original analysis: Cell counts per sample came from amplifying reference gene primers. This table comes from immunoSEQ multiplex PCR, and its TCRdb copy is limited to in-frame clones, with some not included. The DNA gave D and trimming, while V, J and clone size come from that table. The top ten clones hold 1.5% to 2% of a sample with about 140,000 clones, over 75% of them seen once.

V and J are TRBV5-1 and TRBJ1-1, with 8 nucleotides matching TRBD1. Sequences were obtained from peripheral blood. This TCR came from a man in his 70s with acute or convalescent COVID-19. The CDR3 is CASSFSGTGLMNTEAFF. DNA of the CDR3: TGCGCCAGCAGCTTTTCCGGGACAGGCCTTATGAACACTGAAGCTTTCTTT.